The entry below gives a single T cell receptor (beta chain) sequence along with its context. These data come from a study of STAT5B mutations in CD4+ large granular lymphocyte leukemia. Across the whole study: When available, cryopreserved cells underwent CD8+ depletion before CD4+ selection.

Sequenced by immunoSEQ multiplex PCR; TCRdb stores in-frame clones only, minus some. Of 8,100 or so clones in the sample, over 60% were seen once. Sequencing was performed on PBMCs. This receptor was obtained from a woman aged 55 to 70 with CD4+ T-cell large granular lymphocyte leukemia.

The CDR3 region is CASSRDPGNQPQHF. The CDR3, as DNA: TGTGCCAGCAGCCGGGATCCTGGGAATCAGCCCCAGCATTTT. V is TRBV9 and J is TRBJ1-5; D ambiguous. The germline gives CDR1 SGDLS, CDR2 YYNGEE. The CDR3 has 14 amino acids. Trimming took 4 bases from V and 4 from J, leaving 12 bases between them.